This TCR beta chain came from a study of blood T cell repertoires in COVID-19. Germline V CDR1 and CDR2: SGHRS, YFSETQ. This CDR3 is built from 15 residues. The germline V and J ends were trimmed by 0 bases and 4 bases, with 10 bases remaining between them. Using immunoSEQ multiplex PCR, the repertoire was profiled, and TCRdb retains in-frame clones only, with some absent. Among 100,000 to 120,000 clones listed, 65% to 80% were seen once. The chain carries TRBV5-1 and TRBJ2-2; D is ambiguous. This clonotype was sampled from a woman aged 55 to 70 with acute or convalescent COVID-19. The specimen sequenced was peripheral blood. In DNA form, the CDR3 reads TGCGCCAGCAGCTTGGACTTACTGAGCACCGGGGAGCTGTTTTTT. Translating gives CASSLDLLSTGELFF. The entire variable domain, with the rest obtained from reference TRBV5-1 and TRBJ2-2, is as follows: KAGVTQTPRYLIKTRGQQVTLSCSPISGHRSVSWYQQTPGQGLQFLFEYFSETQRNKGNFPGRFSGRQFSNSRSEMNVSTLELGDSALYLCASSLDLLSTGELFFGEGSRLTVL.